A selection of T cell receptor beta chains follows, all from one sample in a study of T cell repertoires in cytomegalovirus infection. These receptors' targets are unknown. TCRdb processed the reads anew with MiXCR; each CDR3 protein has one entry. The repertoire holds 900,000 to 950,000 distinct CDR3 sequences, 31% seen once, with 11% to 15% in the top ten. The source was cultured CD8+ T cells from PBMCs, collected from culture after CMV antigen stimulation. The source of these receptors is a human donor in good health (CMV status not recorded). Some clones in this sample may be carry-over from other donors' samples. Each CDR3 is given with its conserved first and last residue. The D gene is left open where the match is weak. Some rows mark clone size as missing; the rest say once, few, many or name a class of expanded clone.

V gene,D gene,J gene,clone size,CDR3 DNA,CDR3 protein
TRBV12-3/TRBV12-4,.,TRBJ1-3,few,TGTGCCAGCAGGGACGAAGGGAGCTCTGGAAACACCATATATTTT,CASRDEGSSGNTIYF
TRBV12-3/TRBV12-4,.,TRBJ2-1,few,TGTGCCAGCACCGTTTCAAACTATGAGCAGTTCTTC,CASTVSNYEQFF
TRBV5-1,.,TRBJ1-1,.,TGCGCCAGCGTGGGAGAGGGGAGTAGATCTGAAGCTTTCTTT,CASVGEGSRSEAFF
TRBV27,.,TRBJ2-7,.,TGTGCCAGCATCGGCAGGGGGGACGAGCAGTACTTC,CASIGRGDEQYF
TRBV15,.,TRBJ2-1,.,TGTGCCACCAGCAGAGCCCGGGGGCCTTACAATGAGCAGTTCTTC,CATSRARGPYNEQFF
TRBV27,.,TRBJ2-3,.,TGTGCCAGCAGTTTAAAGAGCGAAGATACGCAGTATTTT,CASSLKSEDTQYF
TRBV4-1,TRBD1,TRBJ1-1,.,TGCGCCAGCAGCCAAGTGGGACAGGGGGCTGGCTCCCCAGCTTTCTTT,CASSQVGQGAGSPAFF
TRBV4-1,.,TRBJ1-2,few,TGCGCCAGCAGCGGACCGGGACAAAAGGGCTATGGCTACACCTTC,CASSGPGQKGYGYTF
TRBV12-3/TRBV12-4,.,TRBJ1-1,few,TGTGCCAGCACTTTCGACAGGTTGAACACTGAAGCTTTCTTT,CASTFDRLNTEAFF
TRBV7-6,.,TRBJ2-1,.,TGTGTCAGCAGCTTAGTACAGAACTACAATGAGCAGTTCTTC,CVSSLVQNYNEQFF
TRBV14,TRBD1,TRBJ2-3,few,TGTGCCAGCAGCCAAGCTCAGGGGGCGCAAATTCATACGCAGTATTTT,CASSQAQGAQIHTQYF
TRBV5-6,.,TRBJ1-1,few,TGTGCCAGCAGCAGGACAAGGGGACACACTGAAGCTTTCTTT,CASSRTRGHTEAFF
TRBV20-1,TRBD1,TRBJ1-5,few,TGCAGTGCTAGAGAGTCCTGGGACAGGGGGCTTCAGCCCCAGCATTTT,CSARESWDRGLQPQHF
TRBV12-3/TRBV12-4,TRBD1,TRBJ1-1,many,TGTGCCAGCAGCCAGACAGGGATGAACACTGAAGCTTTCTTT,CASSQTGMNTEAFF
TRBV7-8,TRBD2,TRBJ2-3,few,TGTGCCAGCAGCTCACCGGGACTAGCGGGGGGGGGGGATACGCAGTATTTT,CASSSPGLAGGGDTQYF
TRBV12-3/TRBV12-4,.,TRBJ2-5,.,TGTGCCAGCAACACCGGTTCTAAGGAGACCCAGTACTTC,CASNTGSKETQYF
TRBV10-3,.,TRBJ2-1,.,TGTGCCATCAGTGAGTCGGAGGGGGCGTACAATGAGCAGTTCTTC,CAISESEGAYNEQFF
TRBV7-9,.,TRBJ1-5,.,TGTGCCAGCAGCTCCGTGGCCACGCTGGAGCAGCCCCAGCATTTT,CASSSVATLEQPQHF
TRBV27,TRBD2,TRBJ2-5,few,TGTGCCAGCAGTTCGGGGGGGCGGTACCAAGAGACCCAGTACTTC,CASSSGGRYQETQYF
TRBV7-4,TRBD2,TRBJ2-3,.,TGTGCCAGCAGCTCTAAAACTAGCGGGGGGGGCAGGGATACGCAGTATTTT,CASSSKTSGGGRDTQYF